The 18 T cell receptor beta chains listed next were all sequenced from one sample in a study of T cell responses to AZD1222 COVID-19 vaccine. The method was immunoSEQ multiplex PCR; TCRdb's version includes in-frame clones alone and lacks a portion of them. The repertoire holds some 130,000 clones, with 75% to 90% as singletons. The source was peripheral blood, collected on day 0 of AZD1222 vaccination. These receptors came from an adult in good health.

The chain joins TRBV9 to TRBJ1-2; D ambiguous. In germline, CDR1 is SGDLS, CDR2 YYNGEE. This CDR3 has 12 amino acids. Trimming stripped 3 bases from V and 7 bases from J, with 10 bases between. CDR3 nucleotides: TGTGCCAGCAGCGCCTCCCGGGGTGGCTACACCTTC. Its protein product is CASSASRGGYTF.

The CDR3 sequence is CASSFERLAGGLYF. The DNA for the CDR3 is TGTGCCAGCAGCTTTGAAAGACTAGCGGGAGGTCTGTATTTT. The chain is built from TRBV11-2 and TRBJ2-3; 13 bases agree with TRBD2. Germline CDR1 SGHAT, CDR2 FQNNGV. V dropped 3 bases and J dropped 14; count of bases not matched to a gene: 8. This CDR3 spans 14 amino acids.

V gene TRBV6-5 combines with J gene TRBJ1-5, with 8 bases identical to TRBD1. Looked up from germline, CDR1 is MNHEY and CDR2 is SVGAGI. V lost 5 bases to trimming and J lost 2 bases; unmatched junction nucleotides: 2. This CDR3 contains 14 residues. CDR3 residues: CASSKDRGNQPQHF. CDR3 nucleotides: TGTGCCAGCAGTAAGGACAGGGGCAATCAGCCCCAGCATTTT.

V gene TRBV27 combines with J gene TRBJ2-6; D is possibly TRBD2 (5 bases). Trimming took off 2 bases at V and 2 bases at J, with 7 bases between the two ends. Germline V gives CDR1 MNHEY, CDR2 SMNVEV (reference sequence). This CDR3 is built from 15 residues. DNA of the CDR3: TGTGCCAGCAGTTTAGCCGGGGCTGGGGCCAACGTCCTGACTTTC. Translating it yields CASSLAGAGANVLTF. Using reference TRBV27 and TRBJ2-6 for the parts outside the CDR3, the full variable domain is EAQVTQNPRYLITVTGKKLTVTCSQNMNHEYMSWYRQDPGLGLRQIYYSMNVEVTDKGDVPEGYKVSRKEKRNFPLILESPSPNQTSLYFCASSLAGAGANVLTFGAGSRLTVL.

The chain combines TRBV4-3 with TRBJ1-1; the D gene is possibly TRBD1 (6 bases). V lost 2 bases to trimming and J lost 1 base, with 11 bases between them. Per germline, CDR1 LGHNA and CDR2 YSLEER. The length of the CDR3 is 15 residues. The CDR3 region is CASSQSGQSNTEAFF. The CDR3 coding sequence is TGCGCCAGCAGCCAATCCGGACAGTCGAACACTGAAGCTTTCTTT.

This clone has only one observation. The rearrangement links TRBV9 to TRBJ1-2; 10 bases fit TRBD1. CDR1 is SGDLS and CDR2 is YYNGEE in the germline V gene. There are 15 residues in the CDR3. V shed 4 bases, J shed 3 bases, and the junction held 6 bases outside the gene matches. CDR3 region: CASSPSTGGDYGYTF. In DNA, the CDR3 is TGTGCCAGCAGCCCTTCGACAGGGGGCGACTATGGCTACACCTTC.

This clone was seen more than once but under ten times. This chain connects TRBV5-6 to TRBJ1-6; D may be TRBD1 (6 bases). The length of the CDR3 is 18 residues. The ends were cut back, 2 bases at V and 0 bases at J, with 15 bases in the middle. Germline V CDR1 and CDR2: SGHDT, YYEEEE. CDR3 DNA: TGTGCCAGCAGCTTCGGACAGCCCGGGAGCTCCTATAATTCACCCCTCCACTTT. Translation gives CASSFGQPGSSYNSPLHF.

This sequence joins TRBV25-1 and TRBJ1-4; D remains ambiguous. V lost 5 bases, J lost 6 bases, and 10 bases lay in between. Germline V CDR1 and CDR2: MGHDK, SYGVNS. CDR3 length equals 13 residues. The CDR3 nucleotides are TGTGCCAGCAGTACGGTTTGGGATGAAAAACTGTTTTTT. It encodes CASSTVWDEKLFF.

J is TRBJ1-4 and V is TRBV19; TRBD1 is a possible D gene (6 bases). Trimming cost V 5 bases and J 4 bases, with 11 bases left between them. Germline CDR1 reads LNHDA; CDR2 reads SQIVND (reference sequence). CDR3 size: 14 residues. CDR3 region: CASSGTILNEKLFF. The CDR3 DNA follows: TGTGCCAGTAGTGGGACAATCCTTAATGAAAAACTGTTTTTT.

The chain carries TRBV7-2 and TRBJ2-2, with TRBD2 identical over 8 bases. Trimming removed 5 bases from V and 4 bases from J; junction bases left unmatched: 9. The CDR3 is 16 amino acids. Germline CDR1 and CDR2: SGHTA and FQGNSA. CDR3: CASSQYGGARTGELFF. The CDR3 bases are TGTGCCAGCAGCCAGTACGGGGGGGCCCGCACCGGGGAGCTGTTTTTT.

A few counts support this clone. The V gene is TRBV5-1, the J gene TRBJ1-6, with D uncertain. Germline-derived CDR1 and CDR2 are SGHRS and YFSETQ. V lost 4 bases to trimming and J lost 8 bases, with 10 bases between them. There are 13 residues in the CDR3. The CDR3, as DNA: TGCGCCAGCAGCCATCCGGGCGATTCACCCCTCCACTTT. It is translated as CASSHPGDSPLHF. Supplemented by reference TRBV5-1 and TRBJ1-6, the full variable domain reads KAGVTQTPRYLIKTRGQQVTLSCSPISGHRSVSWYQQTPGQGLQFLFEYFSETQRNKGNFPGRFSGRQFSNSRSEMNVSTLELGDSALYLCASSHPGDSPLHFGNGTRLTVT.

This chain links TRBV6-5 with TRBJ1-4, with D hard to call. V was pared by 6 bases and J by 0 bases, with 11 bases between. Looked up from germline, CDR1 is MNHEY and CDR2 is SVGAGI. The CDR3 has 15 residues. This CDR3 reads CASRRAGTTNEKLFF. Here the CDR3 DNA reads TGTGCCAGCAGGAGGGCGGGAACAACTAATGAAAAACTGTTTTTT.

This clone showed up just once. J is TRBJ1-1 and V is TRBV5-1; D is possibly TRBD1 (5 bases). The V end lost 0 bases, the J end lost 0 bases, and 6 bases lay between the germline ends. In germline, CDR1 is SGHRS, CDR2 YFSETQ. The CDR3 loop spans 14 amino acids. The DNA for the CDR3 is TGCGCCAGCAGCTTGGTGACAGTGAACACTGAAGCTTTCTTT. Its translation: CASSLVTVNTEAFF.

V usage is TRBV5-5 and J usage is TRBJ2-2; D ambiguous. The ends were cut back, 6 bases at V and 0 bases at J, with 12 bases in the middle. The CDR3 consists of 15 residues. Germline V gene data show CDR1 as SGHKS and CDR2 as YYEKEE (reference sequence). The CDR3 loop is CASTLRTSNTGELFF. The DNA for the CDR3 is TGTGCCAGCACCCTCCGGACCTCGAACACCGGGGAGCTGTTTTTT. Together with reference TRBV5-5 and TRBJ2-2, the CDR3 gives the full variable domain: DAGVTQSPTHLIKTRGQQVTLRCSPISGHKSVSWYQQVLGQGPQFIFQYYEKEERGRGNFPDRFSARQFPNYSSELNVNALLLGDSALYLCASTLRTSNTGELFFGEGSRLTVL.

J is TRBJ1-1 and V is TRBV5-6; D is perhaps TRBD1 (5 bases). The V gene lost 4 bases and the J gene lost 3 bases, with 19 bases spanning the gap. This CDR3 region has 16 residues. Germline lookup yields CDR1 SGHDT and CDR2 YYEEEE. CDR3 nucleotides: TGTGCCAGCAGCCTATTGGGGAGGGGCACCCACACTGAAGCTTTCTTT. Translating gives CASSLLGRGTHTEAFF.

This clone was seen a few times. The chain recombines TRBV4-1 with TRBJ1-2; 7 nucleotides line up with TRBD1. The CDR3 runs to 15 residues. J gave up 7 bases and V 1 base, and 9 bases lay outside the gene matches. CDR1 and CDR2 from the germline V gene are MGHRA and YSYEKL. The DNA of the CDR3 is TGCGCCAGCAGCCAAGGGCCAGGGGGGTTGGGTGGCTACACCTTC. Protein product: CASSQGPGGLGGYTF.

CDR3 sequence (DNA): TGCAGCGTTGTCCGGGACAGCACAGATACGCAGTATTTT. It codes for CSVVRDSTDTQYF. The chain recombines TRBV29-1 with TRBJ2-3; D is tentatively TRBD1 or TRBD2 (5 bases each). The CDR3 totals 13 residues. Trimming stripped 4 bases from V and 0 bases from J, with 8 bases between. CDR1 SQVTM and CDR2 ANQGSEA come from the germline V gene.

V gene TRBV6-6 combines with J gene TRBJ1-5; perhaps TRBD1 as D (6 bases). Germline CDR1 and CDR2: MNHNY and SVGAGI (reference sequence). The CDR3 has 14 amino acids. Trimming removed 0 bases from V and 6 bases from J, with 9 bases in between. For the CDR3, the DNA is TGTGCCAGCAGTTACTCGGGGGGCGGTCAGCCCCAGCATTTT. This translates into CASSYSGGGQPQHF.